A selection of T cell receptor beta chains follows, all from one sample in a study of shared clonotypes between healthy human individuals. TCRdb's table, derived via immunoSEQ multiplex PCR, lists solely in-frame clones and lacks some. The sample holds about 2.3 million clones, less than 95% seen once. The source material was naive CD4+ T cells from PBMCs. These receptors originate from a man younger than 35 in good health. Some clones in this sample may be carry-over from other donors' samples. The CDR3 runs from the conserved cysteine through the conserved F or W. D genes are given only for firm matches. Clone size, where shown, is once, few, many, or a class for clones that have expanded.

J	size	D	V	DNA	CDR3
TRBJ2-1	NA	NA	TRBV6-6	TGTGCCAGCAGTTACGGGGTGAGGTACAATGAGCAGTTCTTC	CASSYGVRYNEQFF
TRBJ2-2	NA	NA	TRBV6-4	TGTGCCAGCAGTGGACAGCTGAATACCGGGGAGCTGTTTTTT	CASSGQLNTGELFF
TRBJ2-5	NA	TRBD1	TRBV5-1	TGCGCCAGCAGCCCCGGGACAGGGCGGGAGACCCAGTACTTC	CASSPGTGRETQYF
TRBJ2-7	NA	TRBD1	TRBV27	TGTGCCAGCAGCCATCGGGACAGGGAGTACGAGCAGTACTTC	CASSHRDREYEQYF
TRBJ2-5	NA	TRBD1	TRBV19	TGTGCCGGACCGGGACAGGGAGGGGAGACCCAGTACTTC	CAGPGQGGETQYF
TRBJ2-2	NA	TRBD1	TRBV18	TGTGCCAGCTCACCTCCGGGACAGGGTCCCGGGGAGCTGTTTTTT	CASSPPGQGPGELFF
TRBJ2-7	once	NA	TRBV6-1	TGTGCCAGCAGGTGGGGGCCCTACGAGCAGTACTTC	CASRWGPYEQYF
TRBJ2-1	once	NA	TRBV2	TGTGCCAGCAGGTTTTTGGGGAAGGGGGGCTATGAGCAGTTCTTC	CASRFLGKGGYEQFF
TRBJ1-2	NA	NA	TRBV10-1	TGCGCCAGCAGTGAGTCTCCTCCGGACTATGGCTACACCTTC	CASSESPPDYGYTF
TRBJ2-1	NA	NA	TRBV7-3	TGTGCCAGCAGCTTAATGTCGGCCTCCTTCGGGGATGAGCAGTTCTTC	CASSLMSASFGDEQFF
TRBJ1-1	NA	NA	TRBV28	TGTGCCAGCAGGGAAGGACAGCCTAACACTGAAGCTTTCTTT	CASREGQPNTEAFF
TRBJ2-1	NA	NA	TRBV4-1	TGCGCCAGCAGCCAATCGCTTGCGGCCGTCACCAATGAGCAGTTCTTC	CASSQSLAAVTNEQFF
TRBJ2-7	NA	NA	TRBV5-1	TGCGCCAGCAGCTTGGATGTTGGGACTTACTACGAGCAGTACTTC	CASSLDVGTYYEQYF
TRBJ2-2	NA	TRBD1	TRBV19	TGTGCCAGTAGTCTCCGGGACAGGGGGCGCGTGGACACCGGGGAGCTGTTTTTT	CASSLRDRGRVDTGELFF
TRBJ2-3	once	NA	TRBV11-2	TGTGCCAGCAGCTTTAGTTATACAGATACGCAGTATTTT	CASSFSYTDTQYF
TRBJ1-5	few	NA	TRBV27	TGTGCCAGCAACTTACCCCGCAATCAGCCCCAGCATTTT	CASNLPRNQPQHF
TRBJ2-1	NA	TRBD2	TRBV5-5	TGTGCCAGCAGCTTTCGGGGGGGCTCCTACAATGAGCAGTTCTTC	CASSFRGGSYNEQFF
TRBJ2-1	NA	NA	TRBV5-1	TGCGCCAGCAGCTTGGGCGCAGGATCCTACAATGAGCAGTTCTTC	CASSLGAGSYNEQFF
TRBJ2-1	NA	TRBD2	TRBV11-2	TGTGCCAGCAGACCCGGGACTAATTACAATGAGCAGTTCTTC	CASRPGTNYNEQFF
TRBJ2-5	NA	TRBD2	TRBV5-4	TGTGCCTTTTCCGGACTAGCGGGAGGGCTCCAAGAGACCCAGTACTTC	CAFSGLAGGLQETQYF
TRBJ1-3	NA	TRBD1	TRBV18	TGTGCCAGCTCACCACTATCGACCGGACAGGCCCACTCTGGAAACACCATATATTTT	CASSPLSTGQAHSGNTIYF
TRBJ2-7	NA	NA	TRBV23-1	TGCGCCAGCAGTCACTCCTCCGGGGCCCCTCCAGGAAAATGCCACGAGCAGTACTTC	CASSHSSGAPPGKCHEQYF
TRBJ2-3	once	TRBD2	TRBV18	TGTGCCAGCTCACCGAAAGGACTAGCGGCTAGCACAGATACGCAGTATTTT	CASSPKGLAASTDTQYF
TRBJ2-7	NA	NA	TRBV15	TGTGCCACCAGCAGAGATACGTATAGCACCCACGAGCAGTACTTC	CATSRDTYSTHEQYF
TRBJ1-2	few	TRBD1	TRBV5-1	TGCGCCAGCAGCTTGGAGGGACAGATCTATGGCTACACCTTC	CASSLEGQIYGYTF
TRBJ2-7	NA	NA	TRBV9	TGTGCCAGCAGCGTAACAGGGATTGTCGACGAGCAGTACTTC	CASSVTGIVDEQYF
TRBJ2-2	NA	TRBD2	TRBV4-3	TGCGCCAGCAGCCAAGCGGGACTAGCGGGAGACACCGGGGAGCTGTTTTTT	CASSQAGLAGDTGELFF
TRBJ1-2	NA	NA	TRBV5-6	TGTGCCAGCAGCTCCCTCCTAGGGTATGGCTACACCTTC	CASSSLLGYGYTF
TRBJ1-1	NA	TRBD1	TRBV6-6	TGTGCCAGCAGAGAAGGGGGCCCGAACACTGAAGCTTTCTTT	CASREGGPNTEAFF
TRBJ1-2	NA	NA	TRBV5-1	TGCGCCAGCAGTCCATCCGAGGACTATGGCTACACCTTC	CASSPSEDYGYTF
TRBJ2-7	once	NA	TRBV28	TGTGCCAGTTCCGATATGGGGTCTGGGGCCTACGAGCAGTACTTC	CASSDMGSGAYEQYF
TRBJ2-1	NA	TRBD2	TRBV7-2	TGTGCCAGCAGCTTCCAAGCGGGAGCCGCCTACAATGAGCAGTTCTTC	CASSFQAGAAYNEQFF
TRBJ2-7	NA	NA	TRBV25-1	TGTGCCAGCAGCCCCTTGGAGGGATGGAACGAGCAGTACTTC	CASSPLEGWNEQYF
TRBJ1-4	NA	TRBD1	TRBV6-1	TGTGCCAGCAGTGCCACCCGGGGACAGGGGCTCGAAGGGACTAATGAAAAACTGTTTTTT	CASSATRGQGLEGTNEKLFF
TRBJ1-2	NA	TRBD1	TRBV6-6	TGTGCCAGCAGTGGGACAGGGAGACCTTATGGCTACACCTTC	CASSGTGRPYGYTF
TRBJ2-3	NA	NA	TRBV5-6	TGTGCCAGCCGACCCAGGGTCCCAGATACGCAGTATTTT	CASRPRVPDTQYF
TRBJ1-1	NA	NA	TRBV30	TGTGCCGGAAACAGGGTTGCTGAAGCTTTCTTT	CAGNRVAEAFF
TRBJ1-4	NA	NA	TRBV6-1	TGTGCCAGCAGCGAACGCAGAACAACTAATGAAAAACTGTTTTTT	CASSERRTTNEKLFF
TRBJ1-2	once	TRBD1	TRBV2	TGTGCCAGCAGTGAGTTGCAGGGGGACTATGGCTACACCTTC	CASSELQGDYGYTF
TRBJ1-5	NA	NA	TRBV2	TGTGCCAGCGAGGGAGGCAATCAGCCCCAGCATTTT	CASEGGNQPQHF
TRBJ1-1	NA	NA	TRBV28	TGTGCCAGCAGTCCCTCCGGGGGGGTAGCTGAAGCTTTCTTT	CASSPSGGVAEAFF
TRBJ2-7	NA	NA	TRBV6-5	TGTGCCAGCAGTTACTCGTCTGATCTACGTATGAAGCAGTACTTC	CASSYSSDLRMKQYF
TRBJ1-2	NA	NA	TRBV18	TGTGCCAGCTCACCACGCGGGGCTCGAGGCTACACCTTC	CASSPRGARGYTF
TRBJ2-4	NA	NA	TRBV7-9	TGTGCCAGCAGTCAGAGACAGGATGGCCGGGGAAACATTCAGTACTTC	CASSQRQDGRGNIQYF
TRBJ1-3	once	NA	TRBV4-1	TGCGCCAGCACCCCTCTGCCAGGTGGGCTTATCTCTGGAAACACCATATATTTT	CASTPLPGGLISGNTIYF
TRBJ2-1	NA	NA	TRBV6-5	TGTGCCAGCTCCTCACCAGGGCCCAATGAGCAGTTCTTC	CASSSPGPNEQFF
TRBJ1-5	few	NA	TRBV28	TGTGCCAGCACCCGGCAGTGGGGTAGTAATCAGCCCCAGCATTTT	CASTRQWGSNQPQHF
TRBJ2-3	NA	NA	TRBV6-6	TGTGCCAGCAGTTACTCGTCGCGGCCAAGCACAGATACGCAGTATTTT	CASSYSSRPSTDTQYF
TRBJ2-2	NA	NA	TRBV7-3	TGTGCCAGCAGCTTATTAGCGGCCACGAACCCCGGGGAGCTGTTTTTT	CASSLLAATNPGELFF
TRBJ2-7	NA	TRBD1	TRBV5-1	TGCGCCAGCAGCTTCGGGACAGGCCCCTACGAGCAGTACTTC	CASSFGTGPYEQYF
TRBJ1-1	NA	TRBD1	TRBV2	TGTGCCAGCAGCGAACTAGCGACAGGGGGACGCACTGAAGCTTTCTTT	CASSELATGGRTEAFF
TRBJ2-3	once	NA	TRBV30	TGTGCCTGGAGTGTACAGGGAACAGATACGCAGTATTTT	CAWSVQGTDTQYF
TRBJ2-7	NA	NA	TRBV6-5	TGTGCCAGCAGTTACTCGCGGGGTCACAGGACCTACGAGCAGTACTTC	CASSYSRGHRTYEQYF
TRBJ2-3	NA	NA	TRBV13	TGTGCCAGCAGCTTATACAGCACAGATACGCAGTATTTT	CASSLYSTDTQYF